This TCR beta chain is drawn from a study of shared clonotypes between healthy human individuals (TCRdb year 2020). As for the study more broadly: The cohort comprised a couple of women and three men aged 18 to 49 years. For each donor, CD4 naive and CD4 memory were each run on three plates, CD8 naive on two plates, and CD8 memory on one plate. The study deeply sequenced blood TCR repertoires of about five healthy adults to estimate repertoire size and the extent of clonotype sharing between individuals. Libraries were prepared and TCR repertoires were sequenced by different laboratories using diverse techniques, in order to increase sequencing depth and limit assay-specific biases. Leukapheresis yielded between about 0.85 and 10 billion PBMCs per donor. Broader findings and caveats from the paper: Sampling was restricted to blood, and TCR repertoires in tissue are likely to differ from TCR repertoires in blood. Because the study included only a small number of donors, the genetic and exposure-history diversity represented was limited. Compared with non-shared clonotypes, clonotypes shared by all four sorted-subset donors had higher generation probabilities. About 5% of naive CD4, around 4% of naive CD8, about 2.4% of memory CD4, and approximately 0.4% of memory CD8 clonotypes were shared across several donors. Larger estimated clonotype richness was generally found for naive subsets than for memory subsets. Based on pairwise subsampling, the degree of clonotype sharing among donors was expected to be affected by sequencing depth. Rarefaction of sorted-subset datasets indicated incomplete sequencing despite the large sequencing depth.

The germline V gene (reference sequence) gives CDR1 as LNHDA and CDR2 as SQIVND. The CDR3, from cysteine to phenylalanine, totals 17 residues. Of all the DNA, just the CDR3 is kept, 51 bases in frame from base 1. V trim: 9 bases; J trim: 9 bases; unmatched bases: 18. TCR CDR3 regions were amplified from genomic DNA by multiplex PCR using the deep immunoSEQ assay. Genomic DNA extracted from each cell subset was distributed evenly over all wells of several immunoSEQ 96-well plates, and each plate served as one replicate. For sorted subsets, roughly 200 ng of genomic DNA, equivalent to 25,000 to 35,000 T cell genomes, went into each replicate PCR. Purified libraries were measured with a Qubit 3.0 fluorometer, size-checked on a Bioanalyzer 2100, and measured again with the KAPA Library Quantification kit. Each immunoSEQ 96-well plate was sequenced on its own single-read 150-cycle Illumina NextSeq 550 flow cell. Per the original workflow: Because only junctional sequences without quality scores were contained in the immunoSEQ output, filtering matching that applied to full-length reads could not be performed. Sequences were annotated with PyIR, a Python wrapper for IgBLAST v1.9, using IMGT germline references to assign V/J genes and CDR3. Reads were filtered out if the reads had weak V/J assignments (E-value above 1e-6), no CDR3, stop codons, out-of-frame junctions, or ambiguous translated residues. V3J clonotypes were defined by identical inferred V gene, J gene, and CDR3 amino acid sequence. The percentage overlap between two repertoires was calculated by dividing the number of shared unique clonotypes by the size of the smaller repertoire. RTK rarefaction, the Chao1 estimator, and Recon v2.1 estimates of unobserved clonotypes were used to assess repertoire richness. OLGA was used to compute generation probabilities for all TCRbeta clonotypes that the gDNA method yielded from several donors. As stored in TCRdb, this immuneACCESS dataset retains in-frame rearrangements with V and J assigned. A fraction of the clones does not appear; measured against another copy, unresolved V genes explain less than half of the discrepancy, and the remainder lacks a known reason. D and trimming come from the DNA, and the V and J calls and clone size come from that table. The sample has about 1,900,000 clones on record, around 96% of them singletons. The ten top clones hold 0.9% to 1.5% of the sample.

About this clone: It lacks a known antigen. Base qualities are not recorded, but no much larger clone differs from it by a single base.

CD8 naive samples were CD45RO-negative cells positively selected for CCR7, giving a CD45RA+CCR7+ population that excluded TemRA cells. The donors were healthy, HIV-negative adults with no recently reported acute infections or vaccinations. Every donor was a Caucasian adult residing in Nashville, Tennessee, USA. Blood was collected by leukapheresis, and PBMCs were isolated by Ficoll-Histopaque density gradient centrifugation and then cryopreserved in liquid nitrogen vapor phase. Analytical flow cytometry was used to check the purity and quantity of every magnetically sorted T cell population. From each sorted fraction, genomic DNA was isolated and quantified by UV absorbance on a Nanodrop 2000c.

Sequenced material: naive CD8+ T cells sorted from blood. This sample's cell subset or site label indicates: CD45RA+CCR7+. The V and J segments used are TRBV19 and TRBJ1-6, with 9 central nucleotides matching TRBD1. The clonotype was recovered from a man younger than 30 in good health. The CDR3 sequence is CASRDREFLPHGSPLHF. The sequenced DNA is TGTGCCAGCCGGGACAGGGAGTTCCTTCCCCACGGTTCACCCCTCCACTTT.